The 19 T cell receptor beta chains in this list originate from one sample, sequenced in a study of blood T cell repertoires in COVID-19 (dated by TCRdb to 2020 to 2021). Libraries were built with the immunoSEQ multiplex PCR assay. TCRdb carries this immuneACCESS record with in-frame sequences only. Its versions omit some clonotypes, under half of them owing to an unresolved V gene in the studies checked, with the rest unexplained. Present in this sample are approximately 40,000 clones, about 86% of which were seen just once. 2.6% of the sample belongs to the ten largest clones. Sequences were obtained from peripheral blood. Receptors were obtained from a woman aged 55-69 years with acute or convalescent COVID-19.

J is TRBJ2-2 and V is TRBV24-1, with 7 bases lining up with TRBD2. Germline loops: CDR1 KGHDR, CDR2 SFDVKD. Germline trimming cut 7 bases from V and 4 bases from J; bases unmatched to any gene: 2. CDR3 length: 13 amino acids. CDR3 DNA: TGTGCCACCAGATGGGGGGGCACCGGGGAGCTGTTTTTT. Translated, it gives CATRWGGTGELFF.

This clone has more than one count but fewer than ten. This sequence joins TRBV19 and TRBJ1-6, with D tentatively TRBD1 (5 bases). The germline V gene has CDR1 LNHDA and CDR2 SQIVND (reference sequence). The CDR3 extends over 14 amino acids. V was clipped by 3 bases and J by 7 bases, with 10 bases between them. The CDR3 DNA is TGTGCCAGTAGTATTCAAGGGGCGAATTCACCCCTCCACTTT. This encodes CASSIQGANSPLHF.

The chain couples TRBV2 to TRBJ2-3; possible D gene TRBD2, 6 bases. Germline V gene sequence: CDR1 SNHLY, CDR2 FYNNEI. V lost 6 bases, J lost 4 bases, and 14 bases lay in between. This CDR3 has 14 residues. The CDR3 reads CASRRGSYADTQYF. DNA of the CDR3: TGTGCCAGCAGGCGGGGTTCATACGCAGATACGCAGTATTTT.

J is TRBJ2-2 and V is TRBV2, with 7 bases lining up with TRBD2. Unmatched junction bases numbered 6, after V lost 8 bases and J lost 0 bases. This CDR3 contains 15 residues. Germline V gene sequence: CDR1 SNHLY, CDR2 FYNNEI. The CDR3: CASAGVAANTGELFF. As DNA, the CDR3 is TGTGCCAGCGCGGGGGTAGCGGCGAACACCGGGGAGCTGTTTTTT.

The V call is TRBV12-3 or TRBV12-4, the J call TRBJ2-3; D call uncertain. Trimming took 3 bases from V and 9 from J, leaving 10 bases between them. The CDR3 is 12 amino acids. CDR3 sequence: CASSFTEETQYF. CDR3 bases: TGTGCCAGCAGTTTTACCGAGGAAACGCAGTATTTT.

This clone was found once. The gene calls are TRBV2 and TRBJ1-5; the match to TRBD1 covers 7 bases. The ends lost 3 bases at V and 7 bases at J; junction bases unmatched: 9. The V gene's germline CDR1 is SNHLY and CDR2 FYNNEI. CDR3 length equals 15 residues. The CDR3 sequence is CASSDYRGSGQPQHF. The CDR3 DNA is TGTGCCAGCAGTGATTACAGGGGCTCCGGCCAGCCCCAGCATTTT.

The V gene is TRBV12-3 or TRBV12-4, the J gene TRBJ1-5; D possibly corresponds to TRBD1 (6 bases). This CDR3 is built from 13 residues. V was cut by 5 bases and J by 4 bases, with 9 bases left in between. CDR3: CASSAQGNQPQHF. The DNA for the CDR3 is TGTGCCAGCAGTGCACAGGGAAATCAGCCCCAGCATTTT.

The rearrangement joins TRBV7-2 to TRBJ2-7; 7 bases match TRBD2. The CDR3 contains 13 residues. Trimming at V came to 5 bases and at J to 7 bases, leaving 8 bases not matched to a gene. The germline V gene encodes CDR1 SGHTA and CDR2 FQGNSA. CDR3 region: CASSDPGTKEQYF. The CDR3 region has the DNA TGTGCCAGCAGCGACCCCGGGACTAAGGAGCAGTACTTC.

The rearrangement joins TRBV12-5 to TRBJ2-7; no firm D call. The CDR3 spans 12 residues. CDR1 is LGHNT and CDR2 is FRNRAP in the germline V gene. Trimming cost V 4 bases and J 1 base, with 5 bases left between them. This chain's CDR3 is CASGSVSYEQYF. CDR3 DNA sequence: TGTGCTAGTGGTTCTGTATCCTACGAGCAGTACTTC.

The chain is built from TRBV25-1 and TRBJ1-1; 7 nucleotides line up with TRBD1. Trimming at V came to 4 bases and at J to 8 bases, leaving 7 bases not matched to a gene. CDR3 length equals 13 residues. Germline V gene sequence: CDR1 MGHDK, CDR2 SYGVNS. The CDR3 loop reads CASSGRRQGEAFF. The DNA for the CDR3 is TGTGCCAGCAGTGGTCGGCGACAGGGCGAAGCTTTCTTT.

CDR3 nucleotides: TGTGCCAGCAGCCGGCCGGCGGGGGGAACCACAGATACGCAGTATTTT. It yields the protein CASSRPAGGTTDTQYF. The rearrangement uses TRBV5-4 and TRBJ2-3, with 8 bases lining up with TRBD2. Germline V CDR1 and CDR2: SGHNT, YYREEE (reference sequence). The V and J ends lost 4 bases and 2 bases, in that order; junction bases with no gene match: 9. The CDR3 is 16 residues long.

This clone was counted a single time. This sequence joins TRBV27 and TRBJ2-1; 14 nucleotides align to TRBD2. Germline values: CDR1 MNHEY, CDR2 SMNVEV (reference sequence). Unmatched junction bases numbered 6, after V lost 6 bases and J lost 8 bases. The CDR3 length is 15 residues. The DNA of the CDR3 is TGTGCCAGCAGCCTCAGACTAGCGGGGGGGTATGAGCAGTTCTTC. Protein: CASSLRLAGGYEQFF.

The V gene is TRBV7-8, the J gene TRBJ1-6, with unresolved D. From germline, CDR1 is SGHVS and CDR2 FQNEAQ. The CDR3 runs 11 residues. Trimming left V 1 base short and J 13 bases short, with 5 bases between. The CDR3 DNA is TGTGCCAGCAGCTTAGGGGAGCCCCTCCACTTT. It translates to CASSLGEPLHF.

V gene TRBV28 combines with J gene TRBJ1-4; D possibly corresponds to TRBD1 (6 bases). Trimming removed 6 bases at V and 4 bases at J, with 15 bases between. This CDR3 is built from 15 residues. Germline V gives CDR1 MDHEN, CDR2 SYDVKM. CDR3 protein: CASRETGPLNEKLFF. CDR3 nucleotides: TGTGCCAGCAGGGAGACAGGACCTCTTAATGAAAAACTGTTTTTT.

The CDR3 loop is CASSPAGLGGYTF. The CDR3 DNA is TGTGCCAGCAGTCCGGCAGGCCTCGGCGGCTACACCTTC. The genes are TRBV25-1 and TRBJ1-2, with D unclear. Germline-derived CDR1 and CDR2 are MGHDK and SYGVNS. Trimming took off 5 bases at V and 8 bases at J, with 15 bases between the two ends. The CDR3 contains 13 residues.

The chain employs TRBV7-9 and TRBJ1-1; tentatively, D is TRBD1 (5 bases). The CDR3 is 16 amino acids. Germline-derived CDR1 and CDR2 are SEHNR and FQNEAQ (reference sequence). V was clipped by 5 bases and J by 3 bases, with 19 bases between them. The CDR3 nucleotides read TGTGCCAGCAGCCCTCCCGCGGGCAGGGAGGACACTGAAGCTTTCTTT. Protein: CASSPPAGREDTEAFF.

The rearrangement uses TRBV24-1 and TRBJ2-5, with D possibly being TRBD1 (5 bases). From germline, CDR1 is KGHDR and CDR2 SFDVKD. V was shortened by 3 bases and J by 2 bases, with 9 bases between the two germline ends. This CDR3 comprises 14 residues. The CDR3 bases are TGTGCCACCAGTGATCATGCAGGGCAAGAGACCCAGTACTTC. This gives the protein CATSDHAGQETQYF.

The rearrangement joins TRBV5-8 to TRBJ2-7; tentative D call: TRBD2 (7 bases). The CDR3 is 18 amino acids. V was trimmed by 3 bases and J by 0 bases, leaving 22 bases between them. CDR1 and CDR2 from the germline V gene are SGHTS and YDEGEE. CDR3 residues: CASSYALGLADSSYEQYF. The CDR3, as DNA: TGTGCCAGCAGCTACGCCTTGGGGCTAGCGGACAGCTCCTACGAGCAGTACTTC.

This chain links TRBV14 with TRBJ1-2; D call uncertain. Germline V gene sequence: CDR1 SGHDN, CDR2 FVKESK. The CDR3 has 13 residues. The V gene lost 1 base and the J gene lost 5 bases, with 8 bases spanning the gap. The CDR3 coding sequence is TGTGCCAGCAGCCAAGGAACAGTTTATGGCTACACCTTC. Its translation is CASSQGTVYGYTF.